This T cell receptor beta chain was retrieved from a study of ipilimumab plus nivolumab after autologous stem cell transplantation. Looking at the study overall: Median doses per patient: 5 ipilimumab, 7 to 9 nivolumab.

Ipilimumab, 1 mg/kg, started 14 to 28 days after autologous transplant. Germline trimming cut 5 bases from V and 4 bases from J; bases unmatched to any gene: 6. CDR3 length: 16 amino acids. From germline, CDR1 is SEHNR and CDR2 FQNEAQ (reference sequence). The method was immunoSEQ multiplex PCR; TCRdb's version includes in-frame clones alone and lacks a portion of them. The sample includes about 2,100 clones, roughly 78% of them seen just once. This sequence joins TRBV7-9 and TRBJ2-3; 13 bases agree with TRBD2. The specimen was PBMCs, collected in a trial of ipilimumab plus nivolumab as post-transplant consolidation. This TCR came from a male donor with multiple myeloma. In DNA, the CDR3 is TGTGCCAGCAGCCTGCGGACTAGCGGGAGTGCAGATACGCAGTATTTT. Its translation: CASSLRTSGSADTQYF.